This T cell receptor beta chain was observed in a study of T cell repertoires in aging, cancer and after chemotherapy. Across the whole study: Paired samples before and after chemotherapy came from glioblastoma patients receiving temozolomide-based therapy.

As for this clonotype: Its specificity is not known.

The study, taken as a whole, reports: Loss of evenness, beyond lost richness, contributed to age-related TCR diversity decline in cancer patients.

V gave up 4 bases and J gave up 4 bases, with 14 bases separating them. Germline values: CDR1 SEHNR, CDR2 FQNEAQ (reference sequence). This CDR3 spans 15 amino acids. A mixed TRB-A/B primer pool amplified rearranged TRB by multiplex touch-down PCR. TCRdb analysed the multiplex PCR reads with MiXCR anew, one entry per CDR3 protein. In the table there are over 6,500 distinct CDR3 sequences, about 56% of which are singletons. The template was genomic DNA from peripheral blood, not RNA. The receptor's source is a human donor with a solid tumor. The V call is TRBV7-9, the J call TRBJ1-5, with D tentatively TRBD1 (6 bases). Material for sequencing was blood. DNA of the CDR3: TGTGCCAGCAGCTCCACAGGGTCGGGGAATCAGCCCCAGCATTTT. It encodes CASSSTGSGNQPQHF.